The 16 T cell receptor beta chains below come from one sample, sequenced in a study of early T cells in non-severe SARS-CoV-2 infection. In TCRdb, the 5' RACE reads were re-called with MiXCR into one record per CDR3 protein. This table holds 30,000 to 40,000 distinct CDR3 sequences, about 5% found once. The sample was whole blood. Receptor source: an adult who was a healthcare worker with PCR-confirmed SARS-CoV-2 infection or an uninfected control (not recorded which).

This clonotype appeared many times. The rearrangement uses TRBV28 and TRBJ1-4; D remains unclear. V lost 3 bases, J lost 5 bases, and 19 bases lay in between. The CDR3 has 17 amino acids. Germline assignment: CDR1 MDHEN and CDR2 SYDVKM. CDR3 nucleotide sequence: TGTGCCAGCAGTTTTTCCCCCTTTGGGAGACCGAATGAAAAACTGTTTTTT. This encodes CASSFSPFGRPNEKLFF.

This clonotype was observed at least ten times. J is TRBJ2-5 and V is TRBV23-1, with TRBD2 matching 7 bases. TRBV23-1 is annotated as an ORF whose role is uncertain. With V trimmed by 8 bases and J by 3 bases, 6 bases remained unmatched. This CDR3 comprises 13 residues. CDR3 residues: CASPKGGEETQYF. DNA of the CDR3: TGCGCCAGCCCCAAGGGAGGGGAAGAGACCCAGTACTTC.

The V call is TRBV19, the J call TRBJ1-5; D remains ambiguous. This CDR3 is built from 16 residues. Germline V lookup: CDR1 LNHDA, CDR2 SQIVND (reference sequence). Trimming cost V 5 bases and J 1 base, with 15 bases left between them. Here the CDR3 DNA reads TGTGCCAGTAGTTTGGCGGCCGCAGGCAGCAATCAGCCCCAGCATTTT. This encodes CASSLAAAGSNQPQHF.

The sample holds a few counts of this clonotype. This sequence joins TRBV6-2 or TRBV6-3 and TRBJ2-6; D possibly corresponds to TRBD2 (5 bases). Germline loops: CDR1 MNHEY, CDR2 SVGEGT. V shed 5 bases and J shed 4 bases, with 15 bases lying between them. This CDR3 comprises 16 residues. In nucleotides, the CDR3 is TGTGCCAGCAGTCGTCCCGGGGATCCCGGGGCCAACGTCCTGACTTTC. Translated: CASSRPGDPGANVLTF.

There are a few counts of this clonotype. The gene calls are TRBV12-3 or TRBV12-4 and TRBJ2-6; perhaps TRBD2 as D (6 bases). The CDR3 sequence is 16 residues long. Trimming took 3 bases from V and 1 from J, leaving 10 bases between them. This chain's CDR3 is CASSFYRGSGANVLTF. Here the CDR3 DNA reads TGTGCCAGCAGTTTCTATCGGGGGTCTGGGGCCAACGTCCTGACTTTC.

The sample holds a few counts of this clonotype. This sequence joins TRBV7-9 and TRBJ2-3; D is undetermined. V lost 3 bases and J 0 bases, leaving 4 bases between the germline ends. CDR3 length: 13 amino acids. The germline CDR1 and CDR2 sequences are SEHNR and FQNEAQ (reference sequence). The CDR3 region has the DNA TGTGCCAGCAGCTTTCCGAGCACAGATACGCAGTATTTT. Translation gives CASSFPSTDTQYF.

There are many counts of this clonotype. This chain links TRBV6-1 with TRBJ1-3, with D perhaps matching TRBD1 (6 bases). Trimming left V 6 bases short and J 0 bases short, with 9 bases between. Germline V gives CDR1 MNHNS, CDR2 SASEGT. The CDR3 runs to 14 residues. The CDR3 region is CASRGGPSGNTIYF. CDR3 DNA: TGTGCCAGCAGAGGGGGGCCCTCTGGAAACACCATATATTTT.

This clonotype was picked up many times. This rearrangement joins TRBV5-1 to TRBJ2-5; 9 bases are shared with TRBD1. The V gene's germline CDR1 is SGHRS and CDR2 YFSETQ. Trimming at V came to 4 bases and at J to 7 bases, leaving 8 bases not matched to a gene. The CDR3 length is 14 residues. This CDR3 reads CASSPGQGVVTQYF. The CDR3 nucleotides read TGCGCCAGCAGCCCGGGACAGGGAGTGGTGACCCAGTACTTC.

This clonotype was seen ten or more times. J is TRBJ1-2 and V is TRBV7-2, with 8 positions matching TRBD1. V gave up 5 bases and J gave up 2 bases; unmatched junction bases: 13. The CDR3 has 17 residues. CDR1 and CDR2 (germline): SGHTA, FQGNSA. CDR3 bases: TGTGCCAGCAGCCCCCAGACAGGGGCCCGGATAAACTATGGCTACACCTTC. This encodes CASSPQTGARINYGYTF.

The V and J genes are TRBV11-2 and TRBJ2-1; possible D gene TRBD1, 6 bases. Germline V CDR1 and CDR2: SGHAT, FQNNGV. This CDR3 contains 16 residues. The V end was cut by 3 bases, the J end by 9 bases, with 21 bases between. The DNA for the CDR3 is TGTGCCAGCAGCTTCATCTTTATGGCAGGGGAAGGTGAGCAGTTCTTC. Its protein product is CASSFIFMAGEGEQFF.

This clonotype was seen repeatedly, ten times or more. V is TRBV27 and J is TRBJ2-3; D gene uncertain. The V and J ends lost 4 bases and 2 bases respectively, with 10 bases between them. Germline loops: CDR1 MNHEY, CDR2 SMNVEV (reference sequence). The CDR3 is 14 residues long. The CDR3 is CASSSLIATDTQYF. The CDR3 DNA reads TGTGCCAGCAGTTCCCTAATAGCCACAGATACGCAGTATTTT.

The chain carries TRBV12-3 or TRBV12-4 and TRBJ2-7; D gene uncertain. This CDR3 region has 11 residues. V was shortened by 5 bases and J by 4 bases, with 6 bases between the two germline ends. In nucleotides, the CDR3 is TGTGCCAGCAGTCTAAAATACGAGCAGTACTTC. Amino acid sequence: CASSLKYEQYF.

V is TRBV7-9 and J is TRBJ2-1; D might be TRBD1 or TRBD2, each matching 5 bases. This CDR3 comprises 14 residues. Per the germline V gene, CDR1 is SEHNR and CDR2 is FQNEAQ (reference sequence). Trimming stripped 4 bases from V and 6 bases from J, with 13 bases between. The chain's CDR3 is CASSSGTSINEQFF. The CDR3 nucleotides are TGTGCCAGCAGCTCCGGGACCTCGATCAATGAGCAGTTCTTC.

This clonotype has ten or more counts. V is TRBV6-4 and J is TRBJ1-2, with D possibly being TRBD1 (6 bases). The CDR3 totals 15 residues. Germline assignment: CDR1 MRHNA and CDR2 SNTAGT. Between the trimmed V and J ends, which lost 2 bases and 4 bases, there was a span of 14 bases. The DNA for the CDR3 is TGTGCCAGCAGTGACGCGGCAGGGGTCGGCTATGGCTACACCTTC. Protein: CASSDAAGVGYGYTF.

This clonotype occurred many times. The CDR3 reads CASSRTGGAYNEQFF. The CDR3 coding sequence is TGTGCCAGCAGTCGGACAGGGGGTGCCTACAATGAGCAGTTCTTC. The genes are TRBV6-5 and TRBJ2-1, with 10 nucleotides matching TRBD1. The V and J ends lost 5 bases and 2 bases, in that order; junction bases with no gene match: 3. The CDR3 is 15 amino acids. Germline V gives CDR1 MNHEY, CDR2 SVGAGI.

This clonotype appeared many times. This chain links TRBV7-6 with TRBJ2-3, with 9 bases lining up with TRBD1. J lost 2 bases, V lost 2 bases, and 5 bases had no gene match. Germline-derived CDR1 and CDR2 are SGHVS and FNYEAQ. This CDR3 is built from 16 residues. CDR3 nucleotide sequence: TGTGCCAGCAGCTTAAGGTGGACAGGGGACACAGATACGCAGTATTTT. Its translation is CASSLRWTGDTDTQYF.